The 27 T cell receptor beta chains reported below all come from one sample, sequenced in a study of response to subunit inactivated influenza vaccine. TCRdb itself ran the RT-PCR reads through MiXCR, one entry per CDR3 protein. The sample consists of around 650,000 distinct CDR3 sequences, 15% to 18% of them appearing once. The starting material was PBMCs from blood, obtained approximately 12 days after vaccination. These receptors were obtained from a man over 45 who received an inactivated influenza vaccine.

In this sample, this clonotype turned up many times. The chain combines TRBV10-3 with TRBJ2-7; D is undetermined. The CDR3 is made up of 13 amino acids. The germline gives CDR1 ENHRY, CDR2 SYGVKD. CDR3 amino acids: CATIPATYTEQYF. The CDR3 DNA reads as TGTGCAACAATCCCGGCTACCTACACGGAGCAGTACTTC.

This clonotype has just a few counts. The V call is TRBV5-1, the J call TRBJ2-1; 9 nucleotides agree with TRBD2. Trimming at V came to 0 bases and at J to 9 bases, leaving 10 bases not matched to a gene. Germline CDR1 SGHRS, CDR2 YFSETQ. This CDR3 has 16 amino acids. CDR3 sequence reads: CASSLDGGGEYGEQFF. CDR3 bases: TGCGCCAGCAGCTTGGATGGCGGGGGGGAGTACGGTGAGCAGTTCTTC.

The chain uses TRBV24-1 and TRBJ1-4, with D maybe TRBD1 (5 bases). Trimming pared 3 bases from V and 10 bases from J, leaving 17 bases between. Germline V gene sequence: CDR1 KGHDR, CDR2 SFDVKD. There are 15 residues in the CDR3. CDR3 nucleotide sequence: TGTGCCACCAGTGATGCGGGGGTTCAGGGTGGAAAACTGTTTTTT. It specifies CATSDAGVQGGKLFF.

The chain couples TRBV18 to TRBJ1-1; TRBD1 matches at 11 bases. CDR3 size: 16 residues. V lost 4 bases, J lost 0 bases, and 4 bases stayed unmatched. Germline values: CDR1 KGHSH, CDR2 LQKENI. This CDR3 is CASSRDRGGMNTEAFF. Written as DNA, the CDR3 is TGTGCCAGCTCACGGGACAGGGGGGGGATGAACACTGAAGCTTTCTTT.

A few counts support this clonotype. V usage is TRBV20-1 and J usage is TRBJ1-2; a weak D match, TRBD1 (5 bases). The CDR3 is made up of 16 amino acids. Trimming removed 0 bases at V and 2 bases at J, with 16 bases between. Germline V gene sequence: CDR1 DFQATT, CDR2 SNEGSKA (reference sequence). The DNA for the CDR3 is TGCAGTGCTAGAGATCAGGGAAGGGACCCGAACTATGGCTACACCTTC. Its translation is CSARDQGRDPNYGYTF.

This clonotype was found many times. The CDR3 region has the DNA TGCAGCGTTATAGACGGCACCTCAGAGACCCAGTACTTC. Translation: CSVIDGTSETQYF. This sequence joins TRBV29-1 and TRBJ2-5; D is unclear. The CDR3 has 13 residues. The ends were cut back, 5 bases at V and 4 bases at J, with 14 bases in the middle. Germline V lookup: CDR1 SQVTM, CDR2 ANQGSEA.

This clonotype was recorded at least ten times. V and J are TRBV29-1 and TRBJ2-3, with D possibly being TRBD1 or TRBD2 (7 bases each). Deletions cut 3 bases from V and 4 bases from J, with 14 bases between. The CDR3 is 14 residues long. The germline V gene has CDR1 SQVTM and CDR2 ANQGSEA. CDR3 DNA: TGCAGCGTTGACCAGGGGGAGGGCCCAGATACGCAGTATTTT. Its translation is CSVDQGEGPDTQYF.

The J gene is TRBJ2-3, the V gene TRBV20-1; D is possibly TRBD2 (6 bases). Germline loops: CDR1 DFQATT, CDR2 SNEGSKA (reference sequence). The CDR3 runs to 13 residues. The V end lost 1 base, the J end lost 5 bases, and 10 bases lay between the germline ends. The CDR3 DNA is TGCAGTGCTAGAGTCCTAGCGAGAGATACGCAGTATTTT. This sequence encodes CSARVLARDTQYF.

This clonotype turned up a few times. The J gene is TRBJ1-1, the V gene TRBV5-6; TRBD1 is a possible D gene (5 bases). The length of the CDR3 is 17 residues. V lost 3 bases to trimming and J lost 0 bases, with 18 bases between them. From germline, CDR1 is SGHDT and CDR2 YYEEEE. In nucleotides, the CDR3 is TGTGCCAGCAGCTCAACCGGGACTCGGCTCTTGAACACTGAAGCTTTCTTT. Translation gives CASSSTGTRLLNTEAFF.

The chain recombines TRBV12-3 or TRBV12-4 with TRBJ2-1, with 7 bases matching TRBD2. J lost 0 bases, V lost 7 bases, and 9 bases had no gene match. CDR3 length equals 16 residues. As DNA, the CDR3 is TGTGCCAGCACCCGACGTGGCGGGGGCTCCTACAATGAGCAGTTCTTC. Translation gives CASTRRGGGSYNEQFF.

This clonotype was observed a handful of times. V and J are TRBV28 and TRBJ2-7; 9 bases match TRBD2. The CDR3 consists of 15 residues. The V segment lost 6 bases and the J segment 4 bases; nucleotides outside the gene matches: 10. Germline CDR1 and CDR2: MDHEN and SYDVKM. CDR3 in DNA: TGTGCCAGCAGCCGTTTGGGAGCGGGAGGTTACGAGCAGTACTTC. Translation gives CASSRLGAGGYEQYF.

V usage is TRBV28 and J usage is TRBJ2-5, with D perhaps assigned TRBD1 or TRBD2 (5 bases each). CDR3 length equals 15 residues. Trimming left V 3 bases short and J 4 bases short, with 15 bases between. Germline CDR1 reads MDHEN; CDR2 reads SYDVKM. This CDR3 is CASSFPEGIRETQYF. CDR3 in DNA: TGTGCCAGCAGTTTCCCTGAGGGGATCAGAGAGACCCAGTACTTC.

This clonotype was counted only a few times. This chain uses TRBV7-2 with TRBJ2-6; 9 positions agree with TRBD1. The CDR3 extends over 17 amino acids. V shed 5 bases, J shed 2 bases, and the junction held 7 bases outside the gene matches. Germline V gene lookup returns CDR1 SGHTA and CDR2 FQGNSA. Here the CDR3 DNA reads TGTGCCAGCAGCCCCCGGGACAGGGCTCCTGGGGCCAACGTCCTGACTTTC. Translated: CASSPRDRAPGANVLTF.

In this sample, this clonotype is large. The chain recombines TRBV9 with TRBJ1-3; D perhaps matches TRBD1 (6 bases). The CDR3 spans 14 residues. V gave up 4 bases and J gave up 7 bases, with 15 bases separating them. Germline CDR1 SGDLS, CDR2 YYNGEE. This CDR3 reads CASSSLGGINTIYF. CDR3 sequence (DNA): TGTGCCAGCAGCTCCCTAGGGGGGATCAACACCATATATTTT.

This clonotype was counted many times. V is TRBV4-1 and J is TRBJ2-4; perhaps TRBD2 as D (5 bases). V was trimmed by 0 bases and J by 8 bases, leaving 17 bases between them. The length of the CDR3 is 16 residues. Looked up from germline, CDR1 is MGHRA and CDR2 is YSYEKL. CDR3 residues: CASSQESQPEADIQYF. For the CDR3, the DNA is TGCGCCAGCAGCCAAGAAAGTCAACCGGAGGCAGACATTCAGTACTTC.

The CDR3 DNA reads TGTGCCAGTAGTATTCGCCACGGGGCCTACAATGAGCAGTTCTTC. As protein: CASSIRHGAYNEQFF. V gene TRBV19 combines with J gene TRBJ2-1, with D tentatively TRBD2 (5 bases). Germline lookup yields CDR1 LNHDA and CDR2 SQIVND (reference sequence). Trimming left V 3 bases short and J 2 bases short, with 11 bases between. This CDR3 spans 15 amino acids.

J is TRBJ1-1 and V is TRBV9; tentatively, D is TRBD1 (5 bases). V was shortened by 4 bases and J by 3 bases, with 10 bases between the two germline ends. The CDR3 has 13 amino acids. CDR1 is SGDLS, CDR2 YYNGEE, per germline. CDR3 sequence: CASSPDRHTEAFF. In DNA form, the CDR3 reads TGTGCCAGCAGCCCCGACAGACACACTGAAGCTTTCTTT.

In its sample, this clonotype was seen many times. The V and J genes are TRBV5-1 and TRBJ2-1, with D possibly TRBD2 on 5 matching bases. With 0 bases removed from V and 10 bases from J, the gap between germline ends came to 8 bases. This CDR3 region has 12 residues. Per the germline V gene, CDR1 is SGHRS and CDR2 is YFSETQ. CDR3 nucleotides: TGCGCCAGCAGCTTGGCCCCGGGAGAGCAGTTCTTC. This encodes CASSLAPGEQFF.

This clonotype turned up a few times. The chain links TRBV21-1 to TRBJ2-1; the table's D call, TRBD1, has no DNA check behind it. TRBV21-1 is described as a pseudogene. CDR3 size: 16 residues. Here the CDR3 DNA reads TGTGCCAGCAGCAATACTTCGGGCGGGGGGAACAATGAGCAGTTCTTC. It translates to CASSNTSGGGNNEQFF.

This clonotype came up a few times. The V and J genes are TRBV10-3 and TRBJ2-5, with D perhaps TRBD1 (6 bases). Germline V gives CDR1 ENHRY, CDR2 SYGVKD. The CDR3 has 13 amino acids. V lost 6 bases to trimming and J lost 1 base, with 9 bases between them. The CDR3 DNA reads TGTGCCATCAGGGACAGCCTCCAAGAGACCCAGTACTTC. This gives the protein CAIRDSLQETQYF.

The chain has TRBV6-5 and TRBJ1-1; 7 positions agree with TRBD1. The junction had 2 bases not matched to a gene; V was cut back by 4 bases and J by 0 bases. The CDR3 runs 14 residues. The germline V gene encodes CDR1 MNHEY and CDR2 SVGAGI. The CDR3 sequence is CASSFDRVNTEAFF. The CDR3 DNA follows: TGTGCCAGCAGTTTCGACAGGGTGAACACTGAAGCTTTCTTT.

The chain carries TRBV20-1 and TRBJ2-3; possibly TRBD2 for D (5 bases). With 3 bases removed from V and 4 bases from J, the gap between germline ends came to 23 bases. Germline CDR1 and CDR2: DFQATT and SNEGSKA (reference sequence). CDR3 size: 17 residues. CDR3 amino acids: CSASRGGNGRGPDTQYF. The CDR3 DNA sequence: TGCAGTGCTAGCCGGGGTGGAAACGGAAGAGGGCCAGATACGCAGTATTTT.

This clonotype was seen repeatedly, ten times or more. The chain is built from TRBV2 and TRBJ1-5; 7 bases align to TRBD1. The CDR3 has 14 residues. Germline V gene data show CDR1 as SNHLY and CDR2 as FYNNEI. V was pared by 6 bases and J by 7 bases, with 9 bases of the junction left unmatched. The CDR3 sequence is CASSADREGQPQHF. CDR3 nucleotides: TGTGCCAGCAGCGCAGACAGGGAAGGACAGCCCCAGCATTTT.

This sequence joins TRBV2 and TRBJ1-2; D is ambiguous. Trimming shortened V by 6 bases and J by 4 bases, and 12 bases separated the two germline ends. This CDR3 is 13 amino acids long. Germline CDR1 is SNHLY and CDR2 is FYNNEI. The CDR3 DNA is TGTGCCAGCAGCCTCAAGGTTGGCTATGGCTACACCTTC. Translated: CASSLKVGYGYTF.

In this sample, this clonotype turned up a few times. The chain is built from TRBV28 and TRBJ1-2, with D uncertain. The germline CDR1 and CDR2 sequences are MDHEN and SYDVKM. V was shortened by 3 bases and J by 3 bases, with 20 bases between the two germline ends. The CDR3 is made up of 17 amino acids. CDR3 in amino acids: CASSFSRTYATDYGYTF. CDR3 nucleotides: TGTGCCAGCAGTTTTAGTAGGACGTATGCGACCGACTATGGCTACACCTTC.

There are a few counts of this clonotype. The rearrangement links TRBV6-5 to TRBJ1-4; unclear D gene. Germline V gene data show CDR1 as MNHEY and CDR2 as SVGAGI. This CDR3 spans 11 amino acids. V was shortened by 5 bases and J by 8 bases, with 6 bases between the two germline ends. The DNA for the CDR3 is TGTGCCAGCAGTACGGGCGAAAAACTGTTTTTT. Translated, it gives CASSTGEKLFF.

The chain recombines TRBV9 with TRBJ2-7, with 8 bases aligning to TRBD1. Germline trimming cut 3 bases from V and 1 base from J; bases unmatched to any gene: 6. This CDR3 has 15 residues. Germline lookup yields CDR1 SGDLS and CDR2 YYNGEE. The CDR3, as DNA: TGTGCCAGCAGCGCCTCGGGACAGGTTTCCTACGAGCAGTACTTC. Translated, it gives CASSASGQVSYEQYF.